This T cell receptor beta chain is from a study of shared clonotypes between healthy human individuals. Sequencing used immunoSEQ multiplex PCR; TCRdb keeps in-frame clones, though not all of them. Of hundreds of thousands of clones in the sample, around 77% were seen once. The sequencing sample was made of PBMCs. The receptor was isolated from a woman aged 40-49 years in good health. Some clones in this sample may be carry-over from other donors' samples.

The CDR3 bases are TGTGCCAGCAGCTGGACCCAGGGAGACGAGCAGTACTTC. It yields the protein CASSWTQGDEQYF. This chain uses TRBV11-1 with TRBJ2-7, with D possibly being TRBD1 or TRBD2 (5 bases each). The CDR3 runs to 13 residues. Germline V gene data show CDR1 as SGHAT and CDR2 as FQDESV (reference sequence). The ends were cut back, 4 bases at V and 5 bases at J, with 12 bases in the middle.